This TCR beta chain was found in a study of blood T cell repertoires in COVID-19 (dated by TCRdb to the early 2020s). About the investigation overall: Samples covering the acute and convalescent phases of COVID-19 were provided by collaborators in the United States, Italy and Spain. The prospective study material was composed of cDNA or gDNA derived from T cells, B-cell-depleted T cells, or PBMCs. The dataset comprised deeply sampled blood TCRbeta repertoires from subjects exposed to, actively infected with, or recovered from COVID-19. The repertoires were released in a freely available public database meant as a resource for research on the immune response to SARS-CoV-2. The samples were drawn from the first 160 participants of the ongoing ImmuneRACE study and from 1,200 or so subjects provided by 6 global collaborators. Sample metadata almost always included a de-identified subject ID, COVID-19 status, age in years and sex. HLA class I and class II types, where available, came from metadata supplied by the sample provider rather than from assay-based typing. The investigation overall reported the following: The amount of clinical and demographic metadata varied by source and participant and was provided uncurated.

Taken from the germline V gene, the CDR1 and CDR2 loops are MGHRA and YSYEKL. The CDR3 contains 13 residues, cysteine and phenylalanine counted. Only the CDR3 part of the read is kept: 39 bases, read in frame from the first base. Turning to this clone: The specificity of this receptor is unknown. Relative to the germline gene, one junction end is altered; a read error may explain this.

Samples from volunteer blood donors who had recovered from COVID-19 were contributed by a second Seattle source. Each collaborating institution followed its own protocols to collect whole blood in K2EDTA tubes. For TCRbeta analysis, collaborators shipped samples in one of three forms: frozen whole blood, isolated PBMCs, or DNA extracted from either of those sample types. The immunoSEQ Assay, a bias-controlled multiplex PCR, was used to amplify TCRbeta CDR3 regions from genomic DNA. The published analysis was carried out like this. Within the assay, amplification of reference gene primers was used to estimate how many nucleated cells each sample contained. To quantify the absolute abundance of each unique TCRbeta CDR3 rearrangement, sequence reads were collapsed and filtered. For each sample, productive Simpson clonality was calculated by taking the square root of Simpson's diversity index across productive rearrangements. TCRdb stores this immuneACCESS table with in-frame sequences only. Part of the clones is absent; in the studies checked, under half of the shortfall reflects unresolved V genes, and no reason is known for the rest. The V and J calls and clone size were taken over from that table, and D and trimming were inferred from the DNA. The sample data list hundreds of thousands of clones, and around 90% of these were observed just once. The ten largest clones capture under 3.5% of the sample.

This receptor was obtained from a woman aged 18-35 years who had recovered from COVID-19. Sequenced input: peripheral blood. The chain is made from TRBV4-1 and TRBJ2-1; the D gene identity is not certain. The sequence in DNA is TGCGCCAGCAGTCAAGGGTGGCGGCATGAGCAGTTCTTC. It is translated as CASSQGWRHEQFF.